This section outlines one T cell receptor beta chain sequence together with its context. The antigen is undetermined. The data derive from a study of T cell repertoires in cytomegalovirus infection. With V trimmed by 4 bases and J by 8 bases, 7 bases remained unmatched. Germline V lookup: CDR1 SGHTA, CDR2 FQGNSA. The CDR3 is made up of 15 amino acids. Overall study results and limits: Ex vivo, HLA-C-restricted CMV-specific TCR beta clonotypes prevailed over the rest of the response.

TCRdb re-derived calls from the reads in MiXCR, one entry per CDR3 protein. The sample consists of approximately 400,000 distinct CDR3 sequences, under 40% of them appearing once. Sequences were obtained from PBMCs. V gene TRBV7-2 combines with J gene TRBJ2-2; TRBD2 matches 10 bases. The clonotype originates from a human donor in good health (CMV status not recorded). Some clones in this sample may be carry-over from other donors' samples. CDR3 sequence: CASSSWTSGGGELFF. DNA of the CDR3: TGTGCCAGCAGCTCCTGGACTAGCGGCGGGGGGGAGCTGTTTTTT.